The clone carrying this T cell receptor beta chain was seen a few times. The antigen is not known. Per germline, CDR1 SGDLS and CDR2 YYNGEE. CDR3 length: 17 residues. J gave up 8 bases and V 0 bases, and 10 bases lay outside the gene matches. This specimen comes from a study of beta chain features in type 1 diabetes. Study results and caveats: Patients with type 1 diabetes carried fewer insertions and had more deletions at their VDJ junctions. Type 1 diabetes patients had TCRB CDR3s that were shorter (moderately but significantly so) in all four CD4+ subsets.

The sequenced template was cDNA made from the entire isolated RNA. Using immunoSEQ multiplex PCR, the repertoire was profiled, and TCRdb retains in-frame clones only, with some absent. In the table there are fewer than 350,000 clones, around 19% of which are singletons. One heparinised blood draw averaging approximately 0.11 L was given by each donor. Populations obtained by sorting all exceeded 95% purity. This chain connects TRBV9 to TRBJ2-1; 11 nucleotides line up with TRBD2. Input material: naive CD4+ T cells from blood. The sequence derives from a woman in her late teens or twenties in good health. CDR3 sequence (DNA): TGTGCCAGCAGCGTAGCTACGACTAGCGGGATGGGGGATGAGCAGTTCTTC. Translation: CASSVATTSGMGDEQFF.